This T cell receptor beta chain was retrieved from a study of cytomegalovirus exposure and HLA in healthy donors. This clone showed up just once. What it binds is unknown. Study-level findings and limits: Later on, analysis showed that most CMV-associated TCR beta chains appeared to be HLA-restricted.

60 Vbeta and 13 Jbeta primers were used in PCR. Clones were read by immunoSEQ multiplex PCR, and TCRdb kept only the in-frame ones, dropping some. The sample carries about 150,000 clones, about 76% recorded once. J was trimmed by 5 bases and V by 7 bases; bases with no gene match: 9. Looked up from germline, CDR1 is MNHNS and CDR2 is SASEGT. The CDR3 spans 14 residues. Sequences were obtained from PBMCs. The chain uses TRBV6-1 and TRBJ1-1; 8 nucleotides match TRBD1. The clonotype was recovered from a human donor in good health. The CDR3 DNA is TGTGCCAGCATCGGACAGGGTTATCTTACTGAAGCTTTCTTT. This gives the protein CASIGQGYLTEAFF.